The next 10 T cell receptor beta chains were all read from a single sample in a study of shared clonotypes between healthy human individuals (dated by TCRdb to 2020 to 2022). The method behind the library was the immunoSEQ multiplex PCR assay. TCRdb carries this immuneACCESS record with in-frame sequences only. Its versions omit some clonotypes, under half of them owing to an unresolved V gene in the studies checked, with the rest unexplained. The sample records fewer than 650,000 clones, 60% to 85% of which are singletons. The ten largest clones capture about an eighth of the sample. The sequenced sample was PBMCs. Receptors originate from a woman aged 40 to 55 in good health. Some clones in this sample may be carry-over from other donors' samples.

CDR3 sequence reads: CASSWTSAKETQYF. The CDR3 coding sequence is TGTGCCAGCAGCTGGACTAGCGCCAAAGAGACCCAGTACTTC. The chain uses TRBV7-2 and TRBJ2-5; 9 bases map to TRBD2. The CDR3 consists of 14 residues. Trimming at V came to 4 bases and at J to 3 bases, leaving 3 bases not matched to a gene. Germline-derived CDR1 and CDR2 are SGHTA and FQGNSA.

The count of this clone is one. V gene TRBV6-5 combines with J gene TRBJ2-1; D is uncertain. The CDR3 covers 11 residues. The V end was cut by 1 base, the J end by 6 bases, with 1 base between. From germline, CDR1 is MNHEY and CDR2 SVGAGI. For the CDR3, the DNA is TGTGCCAGCAGTTACTTCAATGAGCAGTTCTTC. Translating gives CASSYFNEQFF.

V is TRBV4-1 and J is TRBJ2-5; D may be TRBD2 (7 bases). The CDR3 sequence is 18 residues long. The germline V gene encodes CDR1 MGHRA and CDR2 YSYEKL. Trimming removed 4 bases from V and 5 bases from J, with 26 bases in between. CDR3 bases: TGCGCCAGCAGCCGAGGATCGGCGGGAGAGGGGGGAAGTGAGACCCAGTACTTC. Its protein product is CASSRGSAGEGGSETQYF.

The chain links TRBV19 to TRBJ2-2; 9 bases align to TRBD1. This CDR3 comprises 19 residues. Germline V CDR1 and CDR2: LNHDA, SQIVND (reference sequence). The V and J ends lost 3 bases and 0 bases, in that order; junction bases with no gene match: 11. CDR3 sequence reads: CASSIEPGQGIPNTGELFF. The CDR3, as DNA: TGTGCCAGTAGTATTGAACCGGGACAGGGTATCCCGAACACCGGGGAGCTGTTTTTT.

DNA for the CDR3: TGCGCCAGCAGCTTGAGGCCAGGGGCCTACGAGCAGTACTTC. This codes for CASSLRPGAYEQYF. V usage is TRBV5-1 and J usage is TRBJ2-7, with D possibly being TRBD1 (6 bases). CDR3 length: 14 residues. The germline gives CDR1 SGHRS, CDR2 YFSETQ. V was trimmed by 1 base and J by 2 bases, leaving 10 bases between them.

This clone was detected a few times. A single base is all that separates this from a far larger clone, so a read error is likely. The V and J genes are TRBV4-1 and TRBJ1-2, with 7 bases matching TRBD1. V dropped 4 bases and J dropped 4; count of bases not matched to a gene: 6. This CDR3 contains 14 residues. Germline V lookup: CDR1 MGHRA, CDR2 YSYEKL. CDR3 coding DNA: TGCGCCAGCAGCCGAGACAGGGTGGGCTATGGCTACACCTTC. Translation gives CASSRDRVGYGYTF.

This clone was seen a few times. The V and J genes are TRBV18 and TRBJ1-2; TRBD1 agrees at 7 bases. This CDR3 comprises 14 residues. Germline V gene sequence: CDR1 KGHSH, CDR2 LQKENI. The ends lost 2 bases at V and 5 bases at J; junction bases unmatched: 5. Written as DNA, the CDR3 is TGTGCCAGCTCACCAAGGACAGGATCTTATGGCTACACCTTC. The encoded protein is CASSPRTGSYGYTF.

The V and J genes are TRBV5-5 and TRBJ1-5; the match to TRBD1 covers 8 bases. There are 14 residues in the CDR3. Germline loops: CDR1 SGHKS, CDR2 YYEKEE (reference sequence). Trimming removed 3 bases from V and 5 bases from J; junction bases left unmatched: 4. This CDR3 reads CASSWGTGHQPQHF. Written as DNA, the CDR3 is TGTGCCAGCAGCTGGGGGACAGGTCATCAGCCCCAGCATTTT.

This clone was counted between two and nine times. This chain joins TRBV7-2 and TRBJ2-7; TRBD1 matches at 8 bases. V lost 1 base and J lost 3; bases outside the gene matches: 2. Germline CDR1 and CDR2: SGHTA and FQGNSA. The CDR3 runs to 14 residues. The CDR3 nucleotides read TGTGCCAGCAGCTTAGACAGGGGGAGCTACGAGCAGTACTTC. It translates to CASSLDRGSYEQYF.

CDR3 region: CASSHEIAHGEAFF. CDR3 DNA: TGTGCCAGCAGCCATGAGATTGCGCACGGCGAAGCTTTCTTT. J is TRBJ1-1 and V is TRBV28, with no clear D. The V gene lost 6 bases and the J gene lost 8 bases, with 19 bases spanning the gap. CDR1 MDHEN and CDR2 SYDVKM come from the germline V gene. The CDR3 runs 14 residues.